Following are 23 T cell receptor beta chains from one sample sequenced in a study of early stage breast cancer tumors. The repertoire was sequenced with immunoSEQ multiplex PCR; TCRdb's copy has only in-frame clones and lacks some. The data contain 9,500 to 11,000 clones, 55% to 75% of them singletons. The sequenced sample consisted of breast tumor tissue. Receptors originate from a person aged 35-55 years with breast cancer.

This clone was counted only a few times. The rearrangement joins TRBV19 to TRBJ1-2, with 10 bases aligning to TRBD1. V dropped 3 bases and J dropped 6; count of bases not matched to a gene: 7. The CDR3 is 15 residues long. Germline V gene lookup returns CDR1 LNHDA and CDR2 SQIVND (reference sequence). DNA of the CDR3: TGTGCCAGTAGTATGCTAGTTGGGACAGGGGATGGCTACACCTTC. As protein: CASSMLVGTGDGYTF.

This clone was counted once. The chain joins TRBV29-1 to TRBJ2-5; TRBD2 aligns across 10 bases. With V trimmed by 3 bases and J by 6 bases, 4 bases remained unmatched. This CDR3 has 13 residues. Germline CDR1 SQVTM, CDR2 ANQGSEA. The CDR3: CSVELAGVKTQYF. CDR3 in DNA: TGCAGCGTTGAGCTAGCGGGAGTAAAGACCCAGTACTTC.

The J gene is TRBJ1-1, the V gene TRBV5-1; 12 bases are shared with TRBD1. Germline trimming cut 7 bases from V and 4 bases from J; bases unmatched to any gene: 11. The CDR3 covers 16 residues. The germline CDR1 and CDR2 sequences are SGHRS and YFSETQ. Here the CDR3 reads CASGDRGREYGTEAFF. Here the CDR3 DNA reads TGCGCCAGCGGGGACAGGGGGCGCGAGTATGGCACTGAAGCTTTCTTT.

The chain links TRBV6-5 to TRBJ1-2, with D perhaps TRBD1 (6 bases). Trimming removed 3 bases at V and 8 bases at J, with 13 bases between. The CDR3 loop spans 13 amino acids. Germline values: CDR1 MNHEY, CDR2 SVGAGI. CDR3 nucleotide sequence: TGTGCCAGCAGTTATAGAAACAGGGACGGCTACACCTTC. Amino acids: CASSYRNRDGYTF.

The chain joins TRBV18 to TRBJ2-5; D gene ambiguous. The CDR3 is 11 residues long. Trimming cost V 1 base and J 3 bases, with 0 bases left between them. Germline-derived CDR1 and CDR2 are KGHSH and LQKENI. The CDR3 sequence is CASSPQETQYF. Written as DNA, the CDR3 is TGTGCCAGCTCACCACAAGAGACCCAGTACTTC.

The V and J genes are TRBV18 and TRBJ2-1, with no clear D. The CDR3 has 18 residues. CDR1 is KGHSH, CDR2 LQKENI, per germline. Deletions cut 5 bases from V and 4 bases from J, with 24 bases between. For the CDR3, the DNA is TGTGCCAGCTCATCCCGGAGCCCGCTTAGGCCCGAATACAATGAGCAGTTCTTC. Amino acids: CASSSRSPLRPEYNEQFF.

The DNA for the CDR3 is TGTGCCTGGAGTGCGGGGGCTAGCGGATGGACAGATACGCAGTATTTT. Translating it yields CAWSAGASGWTDTQYF. The V gene is TRBV30, the J gene TRBJ2-3; TRBD2 might be the D (7 bases). The germline V gene encodes CDR1 GTSNPN and CDR2 SVGIG (reference sequence). The CDR3 spans 16 residues. V was shortened by 1 base and J by 3 bases, with 17 bases between the two germline ends.

This clone was recorded only once. The gene calls are TRBV15 and TRBJ2-3; 14 nucleotides match TRBD2. In germline, CDR1 is LNHNV, CDR2 YYDKDF (reference sequence). This CDR3 region has 20 residues. With V trimmed by 5 bases and J by 0 bases, 13 bases remained unmatched. Here the CDR3 reads CATSRLAGLAGGPSTDTQYF. As DNA, the CDR3 is TGTGCCACCAGCCGCTTAGCCGGACTAGCGGGAGGCCCAAGCACAGATACGCAGTATTTT.

The gene calls are TRBV27 and TRBJ2-7; D may match TRBD1 or TRBD2 (5 bases each). Trimming removed 11 bases from V and 0 bases from J, with 11 bases in between. This CDR3 is built from 12 residues. The germline V gene encodes CDR1 MNHEY and CDR2 SMNVEV (reference sequence). The CDR3 loop reads CAAGTASYEQYF. The CDR3 coding sequence is TGTGCCGCTGGGACGGCCTCCTACGAGCAGTACTTC.

This chain links TRBV11-3 with TRBJ1-3; D uncertain. Looked up from germline, CDR1 is SGHNT and CDR2 is YENEEA. The CDR3 spans 15 residues. Trimming stripped 6 bases from V and 4 bases from J, with 16 bases between. The CDR3 nucleotides read TGTGCCAGCAGTCCCGGCAGGACTGCCGGAAACACCATATATTTT. Its translation is CASSPGRTAGNTIYF. Supplemented by reference TRBV11-3 and TRBJ1-3, the full variable domain reads EAGVVQSPRYKIIEKKQPVAFWCNPISGHNTLYWYLQNLGQGPELLIRYENEEAVDDSQLPKDRFSAERLKGVDSTLKIQPAELGDSAVYLCASSPGRTAGNTIYFGEGSWLTVV.

This clone rates as medium-sized. The CDR3: CASLFCLIISYEQYF. The CDR3 DNA reads as TGTGCCAGCTTGTTTTGCCTAATTATCTCCTACGAGCAGTACTTC. The chain recombines TRBV21-1 with TRBJ2-7; the table's D call of TRBD2 was not tested on the DNA. TRBV21-1 corresponds to a pseudogene. CDR3 size: 15 residues.

This clone rates as medium-sized (0.01 to 0.1%). The V call is TRBV11-2, the J call TRBJ1-5, with 10 nucleotides matching TRBD1. The CDR3 is made up of 14 amino acids. The germline V gene has CDR1 SGHAT and CDR2 FQNNGV. V lost 5 bases to trimming and J lost 3 bases; unmatched junction nucleotides: 1. The CDR3 nucleotides read TGTGCCAGCAGCGGGACAGGGGTCAATCAGCCCCAGCATTTT. Protein: CASSGTGVNQPQHF.

This clone was seen just once. This rearrangement joins TRBV11-3 to TRBJ2-3; 11 bases match TRBD2. Germline V gene sequence: CDR1 SGHNT, CDR2 YENEEA. The CDR3 runs to 18 residues. V was clipped by 5 bases and J by 0 bases; unmatched bases: 10. CDR3: CASSLRGLAGFSTDTQYF. CDR3 nucleotides: TGTGCCAGCAGCCTCCGCGGACTAGCGGGCTTCAGCACAGATACGCAGTATTTT. Based on the CDR3 plus reference TRBV11-3 and TRBJ2-3, the full variable domain is EAGVVQSPRYKIIEKKQPVAFWCNPISGHNTLYWYLQNLGQGPELLIRYENEEAVDDSQLPKDRFSAERLKGVDSTLKIQPAELGDSAVYLCASSLRGLAGFSTDTQYFGPGTRLTVL.

The CDR3 DNA reads TGTGCCAGCAGCCCCGGGGGTCGGGGAAACACCGGGGAGCTGTTTTTT. Translating gives CASSPGGRGNTGELFF. V is TRBV7-2 and J is TRBJ2-2, with TRBD2 as a possible D gene (6 bases). From germline, CDR1 is SGHTA and CDR2 FQGNSA. Trimming shortened V by 5 bases and J by 2 bases, and 15 bases separated the two germline ends. This CDR3 contains 16 residues.

The chain has TRBV4-2 and TRBJ2-7; 7 nucleotides line up with TRBD2. V lost 1 base, J lost 3 bases, and 6 bases stayed unmatched. The CDR3 consists of 15 residues. The V gene's germline CDR1 is LGHNA and CDR2 YNFKEQ. CDR3 in amino acids: CASSQGAGVSYEQYF. The CDR3 DNA reads TGTGCCAGCAGCCAAGGGGCGGGAGTGAGCTACGAGCAGTACTTC.

The gene calls are TRBV7-2 and TRBJ2-1; 7 bases are a match to TRBD2. The germline CDR1 and CDR2 sequences are SGHTA and FQGNSA. This CDR3 has 15 amino acids. V gave up 1 base and J gave up 8 bases; unmatched junction bases: 8. DNA for the CDR3: TGTGCCAGCAGCTTAGGAGCTACTAGCGTCGATGAGCAGTTCTTC. It encodes CASSLGATSVDEQFF.

The chain has TRBV5-1 and TRBJ2-1, with 7 bases matching TRBD2. Germline lookup yields CDR1 SGHRS and CDR2 YFSETQ. The trim removed 5 bases at V and 2 bases at J, leaving 4 bases unmatched. This CDR3 region has 14 residues. The CDR3 here is CASRLALPYNEQFF. DNA for the CDR3: TGCGCCAGCAGACTAGCGCTTCCCTACAATGAGCAGTTCTTC.

The chain has TRBV10-1 and TRBJ1-4; a possible D gene is TRBD1 (6 bases). The V end lost 7 bases, the J end lost 2 bases, and 14 bases lay between the germline ends. The CDR3 is made up of 15 amino acids. Looked up from germline, CDR1 is WNHNN and CDR2 is SYGVQD (reference sequence). CDR3 coding DNA: TGCGCCAGCATGGGCAGGGGAGGGACTAATGAAAAACTGTTTTTT. Encoded protein: CASMGRGGTNEKLFF.

The rearrangement links TRBV6-5 to TRBJ2-1; 10 bases are shared with TRBD2. Germline V gene lookup returns CDR1 MNHEY and CDR2 SVGAGI. The length of the CDR3 is 16 residues. J gave up 5 bases and V 1 base, and 5 bases lay outside the gene matches. Here the CDR3 reads CASSYFVAGGNNEQFF. The CDR3 region has the DNA TGTGCCAGCAGTTACTTTGTAGCGGGAGGAAACAATGAGCAGTTCTTC.

The chain couples TRBV25-1 to TRBJ2-5; tentatively, D is TRBD1 or TRBD2 (5 bases each). The CDR3 totals 15 residues. The V end lost 2 bases, the J end lost 1 base, and 11 bases lay between the germline ends. The germline gives CDR1 MGHDK, CDR2 SYGVNS. Here the CDR3 DNA reads TGTGCCAGCAGTGAAGGACACGAGGGCCAAGAGACCCAGTACTTC. Protein sequence: CASSEGHEGQETQYF.

The chain employs TRBV7-9 and TRBJ2-1; TRBD2 is a possible D gene (8 bases). The CDR3 is 19 amino acids. Per germline, CDR1 SEHNR and CDR2 FQNEAQ (reference sequence). V dropped 2 bases and J dropped 8 bases, with 28 bases sitting between them. The CDR3 is CASSLSGVQTGLGGYEQFF. In DNA, the CDR3 is TGTGCCAGCAGCTTATCTGGGGTACAAACGGGACTAGGGGGCTATGAGCAGTTCTTC.

V is TRBV10-3 and J is TRBJ1-1, with 11 bases lining up with TRBD1. With V trimmed by 2 bases and J by 10 bases, 6 bases remained unmatched. The CDR3 is 14 amino acids. Germline lookup yields CDR1 ENHRY and CDR2 SYGVKD. The CDR3 loop reads CAISEKGTGGSAFF. The CDR3 DNA is TGTGCCATCAGTGAGAAAGGGACAGGGGGTTCAGCTTTCTTT.

J is TRBJ2-3 and V is TRBV2, with 11 nucleotides matching TRBD2. The germline V gene encodes CDR1 SNHLY and CDR2 FYNNEI. The CDR3 runs to 15 residues. V was clipped by 6 bases and J by 3 bases; unmatched bases: 5. The CDR3 region is CASRKLAGVTDTQYF. DNA of the CDR3: TGTGCCAGCAGGAAACTAGCGGGAGTTACAGATACGCAGTATTTT. Full variable domain (missing parts from reference TRBV2 and TRBJ2-3): EPEVTQTPSHQVTQMGQEVILRCVPISNHLYFYWYRQILGQKVEFLVSFYNNEISEKSEIFDDQFSVERPDGSNFTLKIRSTKLEDSAMYFCASRKLAGVTDTQYFGPGTRLTVL.